This T cell receptor beta chain was documented in a study of graft-versus-host responses after intestinal transplantation. As for the study in general: Uniformly, recipients were administered anti-thymocyte globulin induction with subsequent tacrolimus and steroids for 2 to 3 years. Whole-study results and caveats: Association was observed between peak circulating GvH clone levels and early post-transplant HvG declines.

The V gene's germline CDR1 is SGHNT and CDR2 YYREEE (reference sequence). The trim removed 4 bases at V and 2 bases at J, leaving 10 bases unmatched. The CDR3 spans 16 residues. About this clone: Its cognate antigen is unknown.

This table comes from immunoSEQ multiplex PCR, and its TCRdb copy is limited to in-frame clones, with some not included. The sample consists of 84,000 or so clones, approximately 92% of them appearing once. The sequence was obtained from a human donor who received an intestinal transplant. The sequenced sample was unstimulated CD4+ T cells sorted from spleen or lymph node cells, obtained before intestinal transplant. The V gene is TRBV5-4, the J gene TRBJ2-3; TRBD1 aligns across 7 bases. CDR3 DNA: TGTGCCAGCAGCCCCCTGACAGGGCGGTCCACAGATACGCAGTATTTT. Residues: CASSPLTGRSTDTQYF.